These T cell receptor beta chains were read from a single sample in a study of technical replicates of blood from a handful of donors. Clones were sequenced by immunoSEQ multiplex PCR, and TCRdb holds only the in-frame ones, with some missing. The data show 65,000 to 90,000 clones, roughly 93% seen once. The sequencing sample was made of T cells isolated from PBMCs. The source of these receptors is a human donor in good health. Both conserved end residues are part of each CDR3. The D gene is left open where the match is weak. Rows may omit the clone size; those that give it use once, few, many or a size class.

J	size	V	D	length	CDR3	DNA
TRBJ2-7	NA	TRBV9	NA	17	CASSVGPAGAPSGEQYF	TGTGCCAGCAGCGTAGGTCCTGCAGGGGCCCCATCGGGAGAGCAGTACTTC
TRBJ2-7	NA	TRBV27	TRBD1	15	CASSLTGTGAYEQYF	TGTGCCAGCAGTCTAACCGGGACAGGCGCCTACGAGCAGTACTTC
TRBJ2-7	once	TRBV7-2	TRBD1	15	CASSLGPRQGYEQYF	TGTGCCAGCAGCTTAGGCCCGAGACAGGGATACGAGCAGTACTTC
TRBJ2-5	NA	TRBV30	TRBD1	16	CAWSALDRGYGETQYF	TGTGCCTGGAGTGCCTTGGACAGGGGGTACGGGGAGACCCAGTACTTC
TRBJ2-1	NA	TRBV4-1	NA	15	CASSQRTRIYNEQFF	TGCGCCAGCAGCCAACGGACTCGGATATACAATGAGCAGTTCTTC
TRBJ1-1	NA	TRBV6-5	TRBD1	16	CASSLAQGTGDTEAFF	TGTGCCAGCAGTTTGGCCCAGGGGACAGGAGACACTGAAGCTTTCTTT
TRBJ2-7	NA	TRBV4-1	TRBD1	15	CASSPRQGPFSEQYF	TGCGCCAGCAGCCCCCGACAGGGGCCCTTTTCCGAGCAGTACTTC
TRBJ2-7	NA	TRBV4-1	NA	17	CASSRLLQTGVNYEQYF	TGCGCCAGCAGCCGCCTCTTACAAACCGGGGTAAACTACGAGCAGTACTTC
TRBJ1-1	NA	TRBV4-1	TRBD1	15	CASSQEQGAYTEAFF	TGCGCCAGCAGCCAAGAACAGGGGGCTTACACTGAAGCTTTCTTT
TRBJ2-3	NA	TRBV7-9	NA	14	CASDGRVPSDTQYF	TGTGCCAGCGACGGCAGGGTCCCTTCCGATACGCAGTATTTT
TRBJ2-7	NA	TRBV10-3	NA	12	CAISESSVEQYF	TGTGCCATCAGTGAGTCGAGTGTCGAGCAGTACTTC
TRBJ2-7	once	TRBV28	TRBD1	19	CASSSSSYRDRGLPYEQYF	TGTGCCAGCAGTTCATCGTCATACCGGGACAGGGGGTTACCCTACGAGCAGTACTTC
TRBJ1-1	NA	TRBV11-2	NA	16	CASSGRGGVLITEAFF	TGTGCCAGCAGCGGAAGGGGTGGGGTCTTAATCACTGAAGCTTTCTTT
TRBJ1-2	NA	TRBV6-1	TRBD1	14	CASKRQGEDYGYTF	TGTGCCAGCAAGAGACAGGGAGAGGACTATGGCTACACCTTC
TRBJ2-3	NA	TRBV4-1	NA	13	CASSQDSSDTQYF	TGCGCCAGCAGCCAAGACTCTTCAGATACGCAGTATTTT
TRBJ2-3	NA	TRBV5-1	NA	14	CASSFYQNTDTQYF	TGCGCCAGCAGCTTTTACCAGAACACAGATACGCAGTATTTT